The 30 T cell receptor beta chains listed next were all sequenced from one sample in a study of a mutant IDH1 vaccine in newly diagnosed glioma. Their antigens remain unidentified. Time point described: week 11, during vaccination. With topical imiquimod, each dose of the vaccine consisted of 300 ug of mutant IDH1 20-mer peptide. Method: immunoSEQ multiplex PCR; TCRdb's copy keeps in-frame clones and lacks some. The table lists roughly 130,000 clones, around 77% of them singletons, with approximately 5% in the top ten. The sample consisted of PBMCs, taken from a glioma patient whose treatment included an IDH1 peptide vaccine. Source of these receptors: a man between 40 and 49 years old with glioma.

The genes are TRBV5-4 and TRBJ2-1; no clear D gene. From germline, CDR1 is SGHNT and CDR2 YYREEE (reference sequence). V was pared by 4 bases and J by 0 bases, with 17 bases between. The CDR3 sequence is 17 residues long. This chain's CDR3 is CASSPLGRQSSYNEQFF. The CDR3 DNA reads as TGTGCCAGCAGCCCGCTCGGCAGGCAGAGCTCCTACAATGAGCAGTTCTTC. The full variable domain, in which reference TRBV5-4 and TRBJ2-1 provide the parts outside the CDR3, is ETGVTQSPTHLIKTRGQQVTLRCSSQSGHNTVSWYQQALGQGPQFIFQYYREEENGRGNFPPRFSGLQFPNYSSELNVNALELDDSALYLCASSPLGRQSSYNEQFFGPGTRLTVL.

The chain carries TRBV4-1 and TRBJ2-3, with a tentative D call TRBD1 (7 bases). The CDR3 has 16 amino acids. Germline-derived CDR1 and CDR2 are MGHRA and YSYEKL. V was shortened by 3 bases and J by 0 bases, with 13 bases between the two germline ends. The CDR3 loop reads CASSQQGGPSTDTQYF. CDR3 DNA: TGCGCCAGCAGCCAGCAGGGGGGACCAAGCACAGATACGCAGTATTTT.

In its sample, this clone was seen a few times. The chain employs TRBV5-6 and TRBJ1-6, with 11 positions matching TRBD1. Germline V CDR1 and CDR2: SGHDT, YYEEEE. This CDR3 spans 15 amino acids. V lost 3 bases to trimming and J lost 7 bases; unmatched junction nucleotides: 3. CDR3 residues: CASSSGQGENSPLHF. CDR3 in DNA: TGTGCCAGCAGCTCGGGACAGGGGGAGAATTCACCCCTCCACTTT.

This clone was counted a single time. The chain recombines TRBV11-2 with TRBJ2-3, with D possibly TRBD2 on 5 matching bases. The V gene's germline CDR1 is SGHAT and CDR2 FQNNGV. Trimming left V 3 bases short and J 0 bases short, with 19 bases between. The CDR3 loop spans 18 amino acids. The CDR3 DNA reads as TGTGCCAGCAGCTTTCTCCCGGTCCCCCTAGCTAGCACAGATACGCAGTATTTT. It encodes CASSFLPVPLASTDTQYF.

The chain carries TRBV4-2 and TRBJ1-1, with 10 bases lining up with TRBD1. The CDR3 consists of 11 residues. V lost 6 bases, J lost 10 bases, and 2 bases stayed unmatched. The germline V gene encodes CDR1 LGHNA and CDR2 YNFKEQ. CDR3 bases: TGTGCCAGCAGTTGGGACAGGGGAGCTTTCTTT. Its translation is CASSWDRGAFF.

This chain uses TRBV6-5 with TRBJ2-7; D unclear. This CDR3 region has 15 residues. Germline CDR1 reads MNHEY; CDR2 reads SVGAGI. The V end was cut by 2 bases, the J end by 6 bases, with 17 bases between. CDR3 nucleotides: TGTGCCAGCAGTTACCAAGGCCAAGGTCTCTCCGAGCAGTACTTC. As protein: CASSYQGQGLSEQYF.

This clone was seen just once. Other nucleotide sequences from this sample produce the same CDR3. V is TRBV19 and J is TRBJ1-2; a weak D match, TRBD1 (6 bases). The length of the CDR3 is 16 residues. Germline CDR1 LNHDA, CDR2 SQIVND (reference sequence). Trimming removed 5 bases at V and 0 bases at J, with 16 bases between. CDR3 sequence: CASSSYPRGPNYGYTF. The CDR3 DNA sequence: TGTGCCAGTAGTTCGTACCCCAGGGGTCCTAACTATGGCTACACCTTC.

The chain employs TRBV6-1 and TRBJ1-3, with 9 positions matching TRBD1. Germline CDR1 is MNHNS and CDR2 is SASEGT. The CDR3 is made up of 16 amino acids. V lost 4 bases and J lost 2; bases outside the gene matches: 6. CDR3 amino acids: CASSALTGGTGNTIYF. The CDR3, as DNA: TGTGCCAGCAGTGCGCTTACAGGGGGCACTGGAAACACCATATATTTT.

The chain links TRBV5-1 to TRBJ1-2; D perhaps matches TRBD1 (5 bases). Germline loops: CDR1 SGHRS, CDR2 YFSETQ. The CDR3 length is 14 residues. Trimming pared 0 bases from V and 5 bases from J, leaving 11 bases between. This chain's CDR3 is CASSLETGEYGYTF. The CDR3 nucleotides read TGCGCCAGCAGCTTGGAGACGGGGGAATATGGCTACACCTTC.

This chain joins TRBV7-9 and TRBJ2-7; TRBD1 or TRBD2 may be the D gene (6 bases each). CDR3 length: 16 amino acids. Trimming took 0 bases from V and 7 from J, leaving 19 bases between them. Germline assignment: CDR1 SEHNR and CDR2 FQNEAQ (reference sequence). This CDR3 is CASSLALPGATREQYF. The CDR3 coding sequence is TGTGCCAGCAGCTTAGCGTTGCCGGGGGCGACTCGTGAGCAGTACTTC.

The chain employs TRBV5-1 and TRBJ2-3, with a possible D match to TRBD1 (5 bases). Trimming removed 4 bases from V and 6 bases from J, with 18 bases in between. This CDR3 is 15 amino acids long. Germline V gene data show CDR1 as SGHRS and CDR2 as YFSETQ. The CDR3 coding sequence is TGCGCCAGCAGCCATACCGGGCCAGGGCGGGATACGCAGTATTTT. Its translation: CASSHTGPGRDTQYF.

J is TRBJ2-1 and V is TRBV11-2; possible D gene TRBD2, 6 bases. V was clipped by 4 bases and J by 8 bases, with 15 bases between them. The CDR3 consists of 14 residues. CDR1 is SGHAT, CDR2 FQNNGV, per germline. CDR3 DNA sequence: TGTGCCAGCAGCTATATAGCGGTGAGGCATGAGCAGTTCTTC. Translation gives CASSYIAVRHEQFF.

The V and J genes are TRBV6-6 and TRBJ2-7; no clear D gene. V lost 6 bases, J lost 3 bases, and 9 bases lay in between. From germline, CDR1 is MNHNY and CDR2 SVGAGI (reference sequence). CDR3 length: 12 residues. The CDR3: CASSGRNYEQYF. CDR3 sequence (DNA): TGTGCCAGCAGCGGACGGAACTACGAGCAGTACTTC.

The CDR3 protein is CASSLSHPGPPTGELFF. The CDR3 bases are TGCGCCAGCAGCTTATCCCACCCCGGGCCCCCCACCGGGGAGCTGTTTTTT. V usage is TRBV5-1 and J usage is TRBJ2-2; D unclear. The CDR3 length is 17 residues. V was trimmed by 2 bases and J by 4 bases, leaving 18 bases between them. Germline V gene data show CDR1 as SGHRS and CDR2 as YFSETQ.

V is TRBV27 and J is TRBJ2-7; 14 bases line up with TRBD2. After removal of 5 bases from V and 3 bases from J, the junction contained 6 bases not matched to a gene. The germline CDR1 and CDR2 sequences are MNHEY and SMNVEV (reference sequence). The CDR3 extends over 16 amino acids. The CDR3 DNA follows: TGTGCCAGCAGTCCCATTGGGACTAGCGGGAGCTACGAGCAGTACTTC. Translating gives CASSPIGTSGSYEQYF.

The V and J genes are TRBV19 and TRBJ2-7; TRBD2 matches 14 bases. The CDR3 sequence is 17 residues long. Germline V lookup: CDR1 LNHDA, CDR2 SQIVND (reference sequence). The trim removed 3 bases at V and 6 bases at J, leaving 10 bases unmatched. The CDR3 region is CASSIKGLAGAFGEQYF. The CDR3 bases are TGTGCCAGTAGTATCAAGGGACTAGCGGGGGCCTTCGGCGAGCAGTACTTC.

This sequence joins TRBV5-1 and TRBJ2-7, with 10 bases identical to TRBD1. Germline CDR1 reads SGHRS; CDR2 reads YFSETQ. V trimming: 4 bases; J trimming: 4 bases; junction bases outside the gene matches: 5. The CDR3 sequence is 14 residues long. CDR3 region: CASSEGQGRYEQYF. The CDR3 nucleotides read TGCGCCAGCAGCGAGGGACAGGGGAGGTACGAGCAGTACTTC.

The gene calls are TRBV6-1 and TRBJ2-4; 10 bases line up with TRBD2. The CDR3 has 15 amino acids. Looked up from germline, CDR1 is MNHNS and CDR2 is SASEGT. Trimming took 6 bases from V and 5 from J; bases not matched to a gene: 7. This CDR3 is CASSFLGTSENIQYF. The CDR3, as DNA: TGTGCCAGCAGCTTCCTCGGGACTAGCGAAAACATTCAGTACTTC.

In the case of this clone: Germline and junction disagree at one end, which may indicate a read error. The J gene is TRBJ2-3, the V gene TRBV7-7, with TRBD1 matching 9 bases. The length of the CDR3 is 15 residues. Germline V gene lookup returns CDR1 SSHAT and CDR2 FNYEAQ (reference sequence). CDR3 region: CASSAGTGYTDTQYF. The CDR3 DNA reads TGTGCTAGCAGCGCCGGGACAGGGTACACAGATACGCAGTATTTT.

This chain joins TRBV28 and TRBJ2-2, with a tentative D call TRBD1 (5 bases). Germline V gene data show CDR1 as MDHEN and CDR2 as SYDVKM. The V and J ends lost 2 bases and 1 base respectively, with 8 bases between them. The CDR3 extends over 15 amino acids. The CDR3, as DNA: TGTGCCAGCAGTTTAATTCAGGGGAACACCGGGGAGCTGTTTTTT. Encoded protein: CASSLIQGNTGELFF.

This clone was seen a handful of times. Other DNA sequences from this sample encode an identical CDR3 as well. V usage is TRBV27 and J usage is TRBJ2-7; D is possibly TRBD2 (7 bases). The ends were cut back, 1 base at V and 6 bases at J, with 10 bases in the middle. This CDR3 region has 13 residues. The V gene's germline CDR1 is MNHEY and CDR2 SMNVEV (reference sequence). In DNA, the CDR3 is TGTGCCAGCAGTTTATGGGGGGGGCGCGAGCAGTACTTC. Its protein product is CASSLWGGREQYF.

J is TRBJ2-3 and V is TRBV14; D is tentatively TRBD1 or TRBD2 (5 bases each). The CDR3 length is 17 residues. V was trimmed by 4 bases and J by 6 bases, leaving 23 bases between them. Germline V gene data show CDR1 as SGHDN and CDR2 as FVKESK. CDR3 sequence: CASSRLGRIATGDTQYF. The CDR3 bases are TGTGCCAGCAGCCGATTGGGACGGATCGCTACGGGGGATACGCAGTATTTT.

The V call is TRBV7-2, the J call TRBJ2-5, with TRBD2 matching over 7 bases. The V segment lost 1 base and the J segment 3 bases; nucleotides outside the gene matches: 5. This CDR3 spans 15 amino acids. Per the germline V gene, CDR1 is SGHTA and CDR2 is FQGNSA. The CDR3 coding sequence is TGTGCCAGCAGCTTAGTTCTGCTAGCGGAAGAGACCCAGTACTTC. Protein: CASSLVLLAEETQYF.

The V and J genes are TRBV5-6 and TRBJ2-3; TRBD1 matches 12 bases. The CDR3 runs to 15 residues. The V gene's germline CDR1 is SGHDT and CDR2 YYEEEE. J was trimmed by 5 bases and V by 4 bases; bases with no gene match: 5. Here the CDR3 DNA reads TGTGCCAGCAGCACCGGGACAGGGGGCAGAGATACGCAGTATTTT. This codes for CASSTGTGGRDTQYF.

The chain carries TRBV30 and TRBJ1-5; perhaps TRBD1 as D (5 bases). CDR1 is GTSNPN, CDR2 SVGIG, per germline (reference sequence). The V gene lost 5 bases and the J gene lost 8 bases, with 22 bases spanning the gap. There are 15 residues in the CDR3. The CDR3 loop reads CAWSRRGAHGKPQHF. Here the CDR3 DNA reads TGTGCCTGGTCCCGGCGCGGGGCCCACGGGAAGCCCCAGCATTTT.

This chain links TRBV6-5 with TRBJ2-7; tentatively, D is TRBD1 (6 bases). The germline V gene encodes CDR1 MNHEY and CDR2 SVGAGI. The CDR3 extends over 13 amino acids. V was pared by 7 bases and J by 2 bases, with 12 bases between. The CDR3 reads CASTPTGTYEQYF. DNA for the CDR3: TGTGCCAGCACCCCGACAGGTACCTACGAGCAGTACTTC.

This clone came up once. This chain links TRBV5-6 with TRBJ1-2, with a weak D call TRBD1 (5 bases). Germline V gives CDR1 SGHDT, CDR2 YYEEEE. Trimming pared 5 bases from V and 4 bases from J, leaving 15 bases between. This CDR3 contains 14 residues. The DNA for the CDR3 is TGTGCCAGCAGGCCACAGGCGTCCCCCTATGGCTACACCTTC. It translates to CASRPQASPYGYTF.

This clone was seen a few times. The CDR3 DNA sequence: TGTGCCAGCAGCCCGAGGGCGGACTCCTACAATGAGCAGTTCTTC. The encoded protein is CASSPRADSYNEQFF. The rearrangement joins TRBV5-4 to TRBJ2-1; tentatively, D is TRBD2 (5 bases). Trimming left V 4 bases short and J 0 bases short, with 11 bases between. The length of the CDR3 is 15 residues. Germline CDR1 is SGHNT and CDR2 is YYREEE (reference sequence).

CDR3 loop: CASSLSGGNQPQHF. The CDR3 nucleotides are TGTGCCAGCAGCTTATCCGGGGGTAATCAGCCCCAGCATTTT. The V gene is TRBV7-2, the J gene TRBJ1-5; tentatively, D is TRBD1 (5 bases). The length of the CDR3 is 14 residues. The germline V and J ends were trimmed by 2 bases and 4 bases, with 9 bases remaining between them. CDR1 SGHTA and CDR2 FQGNSA come from the germline V gene. Variable domain in full (rest from reference TRBV7-2 and TRBJ1-5): GAGVSQSPSNKVTEKGKDVELRCDPISGHTALYWYRQSLGQGLEFLIYFQGNSAPDKSGLPSDRFSAERTGGSVSTLTIQRTQQEDSAVYLCASSLSGGNQPQHFGDGTRLSIL.

This CDR3 is CASGGFNYGYTF. The CDR3 nucleotides are TGTGCCAGTGGTGGTTTCAACTATGGCTACACCTTC. The rearrangement links TRBV6-6 to TRBJ1-2; no reliable D call. The CDR3 loop spans 12 amino acids. Trimming took off 9 bases at V and 2 bases at J, with 10 bases between the two ends. CDR1 is MNHNY and CDR2 is SVGAGI in the germline V gene (reference sequence).